The 27 T cell receptor beta chains below were found in one sample sequenced in a study of CD8+CD57+ T cells in acquired aplastic anemia. For sequencing, patients were chosen who had shown expansion of CD8+CD57+ cells by flow cytometry. Genomic DNA acted as the template from which TCR beta VDJ combination and CDR3 sequence profiling were carried out. TCRdb processed the reads anew with MiXCR; each CDR3 protein has one entry. This table has some 170,000 distinct CDR3 sequences, 65% to 75% appearing once. Material: sorted CD4+, CD8+, or CD8+CD57+ T cells (not recorded which) from PBMCs. These receptors all come from a human donor with aplastic anemia.

The rearrangement links TRBV15 to TRBJ2-4; TRBD1 is a possible D gene (6 bases). Per germline, CDR1 LNHNV and CDR2 YYDKDF (reference sequence). The CDR3 spans 12 residues. The germline V and J ends were trimmed by 0 bases and 11 bases, with 8 bases remaining between them. The CDR3, as DNA: TGTGCCACCAGCAGAGATCAGGGGTTTCAGTACTTC. Translated: CATSRDQGFQYF. The whole variable domain, filled in from reference TRBV15 and TRBJ2-4, reads DAMVIQNPRYQVTQFGKPVTLSCSQTLNHNVMYWYQQKSSQAPKLLFHYYDKDFNNEADTPDNFQSRRPNTSFCFLDIRSPGLGDTAMYLCATSRDQGFQYFGAGTRLSVL.

The chain uses TRBV7-9 and TRBJ1-1; D remains unclear. The CDR3 contains 15 residues. V was shortened by 1 base and J by 1 base, with 10 bases between the two germline ends. The germline V gene encodes CDR1 SEHNR and CDR2 FQNEAQ (reference sequence). The DNA of the CDR3 is TGTGCCAGCAGCTTAGTTACGGGCTGGAACACTGAAGCTTTCTTT. Protein product: CASSLVTGWNTEAFF.

The chain couples TRBV7-2 to TRBJ2-1; 10 bases match TRBD2. The CDR3 sequence is 13 residues long. Germline loops: CDR1 SGHTA, CDR2 FQGNSA. J lost 10 bases, V lost 1 base, and 1 base had no gene match. The CDR3 nucleotides read TGTGCCAGCAGCTTAGAAGCGGGGGGGGAGCAGTTCTTC. It specifies CASSLEAGGEQFF.

With respect to this clonotype: The junction departs from the called germline gene at one end, perhaps through a read error. This chain uses TRBV7-9 with TRBJ1-1, with D hard to call. The germline V gene encodes CDR1 SEHNR and CDR2 FQNEAQ (reference sequence). The CDR3 sequence is 14 residues long. The CDR3 sequence: CASSLRRQNTEAFF. The CDR3 nucleotides read TGCGCCAGCAGCTTAAGGCGGCAGAACACTGAAGCTTTCTTT. The full variable domain, rest sourced from reference TRBV7-9 and TRBJ1-1, is DTGVSQNPRHKITKRGQNVTFRCDPISEHNRLYWYRQTLGQGPEFLTYFQNEAQLEKSRLLSDRFSAERPKGSFSTLEIQRTEQGDSAMYLCASSLRRQNTEAFFGQGTRLTVV.

The chain combines TRBV9 with TRBJ1-1; possibly TRBD1 for D (5 bases). This CDR3 has 14 amino acids. Germline V gene lookup returns CDR1 SGDLS and CDR2 YYNGEE. V was trimmed by 0 bases and J by 4 bases, leaving 10 bases between them. The CDR3 DNA is TGTGCCAGCAGCGTAGAAGGGGAGACCACTGAAGCTTTCTTT. It is translated as CASSVEGETTEAFF.

The V call is TRBV20-1, the J call TRBJ2-5; D is ambiguous. Germline-derived CDR1 and CDR2 are DFQATT and SNEGSKA (reference sequence). Deletions cut 6 bases from V and 1 base from J, with 15 bases between. This CDR3 region has 14 residues. The CDR3 bases are TGCAGTGCCCTCCGTCAAGGCCTCCAAGAGACCCAGTACTTC. This sequence encodes CSALRQGLQETQYF.

This clonotype was seen many times. The chain carries TRBV12-3 or TRBV12-4 and TRBJ2-1; D is perhaps TRBD1 or TRBD2 (6 bases each). This CDR3 has 13 amino acids. V shed 9 bases and J shed 0 bases, with 9 bases lying between them. CDR3 nucleotides: TGTGCCAGGAGGGGGGCCTCCTACAATGAGCAGTTCTTC. It yields the protein CARRGASYNEQFF.

Comments on this clonotype: Because the CDR3 is missing its conserved closing phenylalanine or tryptophan, this is likely a read error. The limits of the CDR3 on the DNA are not certain, so only TCRdb's listed CDR3 is given. CDR3 amino acids: CASGTVDTQCL. The rearrangement joins TRBV12-5 to TRBJ2-3; TRBD1 is the table's D call and was not checked against the DNA. The CDR3 has 11 amino acids, counting both end residues. Germline V gives CDR1 LGHNT, CDR2 FRNRAP.

The chain carries TRBV19 and TRBJ1-1; D is ambiguous. Germline V CDR1 and CDR2: LNHDA, SQIVND (reference sequence). Trimming removed 3 bases from V and 1 base from J, with 6 bases in between. CDR3 length equals 13 residues. DNA for the CDR3: TGTGCCAGTAGTATTAGGGCGAACACTGAAGCTTTCTTT. Protein sequence: CASSIRANTEAFF.

This clonotype appeared a few times. CDR3: CASTPGPYNQPQHF. CDR3 DNA: TGTGCCAGTACCCCGGGCCCCTACAATCAGCCCCAGCATTTT. J is TRBJ1-5 and V is TRBV19, with D hard to call. Per the germline V gene, CDR1 is LNHDA and CDR2 is SQIVND (reference sequence). This CDR3 is built from 14 residues. V gave up 7 bases and J gave up 3 bases, with 13 bases separating them. Filled out from reference TRBV19 and TRBJ1-5, the complete variable domain reads DGGITQSPKYLFRKEGQNVTLSCEQNLNHDAMYWYRQDPGQGLRLIYYSQIVNDFQKGDIAEGYSVSREKKESFPLTVTSAQKNPTAFYLCASTPGPYNQPQHFGDGTRLSIL.

V and J are TRBV7-3 and TRBJ2-7; TRBD2 agrees at 16 bases. Germline V gene sequence: CDR1 SGHTA, CDR2 FQGTGA. V was pared by 5 bases and J by 10 bases, with 5 bases of the junction left unmatched. The CDR3 runs 14 residues. The CDR3, as DNA: TGTGCCAGCAGCACAGGGACTAGCGGGGGGGCCCAGTACTTC. This gives the protein CASSTGTSGGAQYF. Full variable domain (missing parts from reference TRBV7-3 and TRBJ2-7): GAGVSQTPSNKVTEKGKYVELRCDPISGHTALYWYRQSLGQGPEFLIYFQGTGAADDSGLPNDRFFAVRPEGSVSTLKIQRTERGDSAVYLCASSTGTSGGAQYFGPGTRLTVT.

The chain carries TRBV10-3 and TRBJ2-7; TRBD2 is a possible D gene (6 bases). Looked up from germline, CDR1 is ENHRY and CDR2 is SYGVKD. Trimming took 0 bases from V and 7 from J, leaving 13 bases between them. The CDR3 consists of 14 residues. CDR3 amino acids: CAISESADGGEQYF. In DNA form, the CDR3 reads TGTGCCATCAGTGAGTCAGCTGATGGGGGGGAGCAGTACTTC.

The chain's CDR3 is CASSPSTSGAYNEQFF. The DNA of the CDR3 is TGTGCCAGCAGCCCCTCAACTAGCGGGGCTTACAATGAGCAGTTCTTC. This chain connects TRBV14 to TRBJ2-1, with 10 bases fitting TRBD2. The CDR3 covers 16 residues. Per the germline V gene, CDR1 is SGHDN and CDR2 is FVKESK. With 4 bases clipped from V and 4 bases from J, the junction kept 7 bases outside the gene matches.

This chain links TRBV19 with TRBJ1-1; maybe TRBD1 (6 bases). The CDR3 totals 13 residues. CDR1 LNHDA and CDR2 SQIVND come from the germline V gene (reference sequence). V lost 5 bases to trimming and J lost 3 bases, with 10 bases between them. CDR3 sequence (DNA): TGTGCCAGTAGTCTCGACAGGTACACTGAAGCTTTCTTT. This codes for CASSLDRYTEAFF.

The chain couples TRBV7-9 to TRBJ1-1; no reliable D call. V was pared by 10 bases and J by 2 bases, with 17 bases between. Germline V gene sequence: CDR1 SEHNR, CDR2 FQNEAQ (reference sequence). This CDR3 contains 14 residues. The CDR3, as DNA: TGTGCCATAAAGGTTCAGAACGATAACACTGAAGCTTTCTTT. Amino acid sequence: CAIKVQNDNTEAFF.

The chain recombines TRBV7-2 with TRBJ1-3, with no clear D. CDR1 is SGHTA, CDR2 FQGNSA, per germline. Trimming took off 0 bases at V and 0 bases at J, with 3 bases between the two ends. This CDR3 is 14 amino acids long. CDR3 coding DNA: TGTGCCAGCAGCTTAGCCGCCTCTGGAAACACCATATATTTT. It yields the protein CASSLAASGNTIYF.

The chain links TRBV24-1 to TRBJ2-5; D unclear. The V and J ends lost 4 bases and 0 bases respectively, with 5 bases between them. CDR1 and CDR2 (germline): KGHDR, SFDVKD. This CDR3 is built from 13 residues. In DNA form, the CDR3 reads TGTGCCACCAGTGAGAGGTACCAAGAGACCCAGTACTTC. This encodes CATSERYQETQYF.

V is TRBV24-1 and J is TRBJ1-4, with TRBD1 as a possible D gene (5 bases). Germline CDR1 reads KGHDR; CDR2 reads SFDVKD. V lost 2 bases and J lost 4, with 10 bases in between. The CDR3 runs 15 residues. CDR3 nucleotides: TGTGCCACCAGTGATTCAGGGACCTATAATGAAAAACTGTTTTTT. This codes for CATSDSGTYNEKLFF.

The chain recombines TRBV14 with TRBJ1-1; TRBD1 might be the D (6 bases). CDR3 length: 15 residues. V was trimmed by 1 base and J by 7 bases, leaving 16 bases between them. Germline CDR1 is SGHDN and CDR2 is FVKESK. Here the CDR3 reads CASSQGGVVDSEAFF. The CDR3 coding sequence is TGTGCCAGCAGCCAAGGGGGTGTGGTGGACAGTGAAGCTTTCTTT.

V gene TRBV6-6 combines with J gene TRBJ1-1; 9 bases map to TRBD1. Germline-derived CDR1 and CDR2 are MNHNY and SVGAGI (reference sequence). The CDR3 totals 15 residues. Germline trimming cut 6 bases from V and 0 bases from J; bases unmatched to any gene: 5. CDR3 residues: CASRDRGRMNTEAFF. The CDR3 nucleotides read TGTGCCAGCAGGGACAGGGGACGGATGAACACTGAAGCTTTCTTT.

In this sample, this clonotype turned up once. Germline and junction disagree at one end, which may indicate a read error. The chain carries TRBV7-6 and TRBJ2-6, with D unclear. CDR1 SGHVS and CDR2 FNYEAQ come from the germline V gene. The CDR3 totals 14 residues. CDR3 sequence (DNA): TGTGCCAGCAGCTTAGTACAGAGTGCCACCGTCCTGACTTTC. Amino acid sequence: CASSLVQSATVLTF.

The chain couples TRBV9 to TRBJ1-6; 7 positions match TRBD1. This CDR3 comprises 15 residues. With V trimmed by 0 bases and J by 9 bases, 6 bases remained unmatched. Germline loops: CDR1 SGDLS, CDR2 YYNGEE. The CDR3 nucleotides are TGTGCCAGCAGCGTAGGTGGACAGGCTAGTTCACCCCTCCACTTT. Translated, it gives CASSVGGQASSPLHF. The variable domain in full, completed from reference TRBV9 and TRBJ1-6, reads DSGVTQTPKHLITATGQRVTLRCSPRSGDLSVYWYQQSLDQGLQFLIQYYNGEERAKGNILERFSAQQFPDLHSELNLSSLELGDSALYFCASSVGGQASSPLHFGNGTRLTVT.

The sample holds many counts of this clonotype. The chain employs TRBV15 and TRBJ1-5; D is possibly TRBD1 (6 bases). The length of the CDR3 is 15 residues. V was clipped by 0 bases and J by 4 bases, with 10 bases between them. The germline CDR1 and CDR2 sequences are LNHNV and YYDKDF (reference sequence). CDR3 nucleotide sequence: TGTGCCACCAGCAGAGAATGGACAGCTAATCAGCCCCAGCATTTT. It translates to CATSREWTANQPQHF.

The genes are TRBV5-6 and TRBJ2-7; no reliable D call. The CDR3 spans 13 residues. Trimming shortened V by 0 bases and J by 4 bases, and 8 bases separated the two germline ends. Germline assignment: CDR1 SGHDT and CDR2 YYEEEE. This chain's CDR3 is CASSLGDGYEQYF. The DNA of the CDR3 is TGTGCCAGCAGCTTGGGGGATGGGTACGAGCAGTACTTC.

The table lists this clonotype with a few counts. The chain links TRBV15 to TRBJ2-7; D is perhaps TRBD2 (5 bases). Looked up from germline, CDR1 is LNHNV and CDR2 is YYDKDF (reference sequence). Trimming shortened V by 2 bases and J by 2 bases, and 16 bases separated the two germline ends. This CDR3 spans 16 amino acids. The CDR3 region is CATSRPGGPLPYEQYF. In DNA, the CDR3 is TGTGCCACCAGCAGACCGGGCGGGCCCCTTCCCTACGAGCAGTACTTC.

This clonotype was observed a few times. J is TRBJ1-1 and V is TRBV20-1; D perhaps matches TRBD1 (6 bases). The CDR3 runs 14 residues. V lost 4 bases to trimming and J lost 0 bases, with 12 bases between them. Per germline, CDR1 DFQATT and CDR2 SNEGSKA (reference sequence). The CDR3 region is CSATVRDMNTEAFF. In DNA, the CDR3 is TGCAGTGCTACCGTCCGGGACATGAACACTGAAGCTTTCTTT.

This clonotype appeared many times. J is TRBJ2-3 and V is TRBV11-2; 11 nucleotides align to TRBD2. Germline-derived CDR1 and CDR2 are SGHAT and FQNNGV. The CDR3 contains 16 residues. The V segment lost 4 bases and the J segment 1 base; nucleotides outside the gene matches: 4. The CDR3 nucleotides read TGTGCCAGCAGCTCCGGGACTAGCGGAGGCACAGATACGCAGTATTTT. This gives the protein CASSSGTSGGTDTQYF.